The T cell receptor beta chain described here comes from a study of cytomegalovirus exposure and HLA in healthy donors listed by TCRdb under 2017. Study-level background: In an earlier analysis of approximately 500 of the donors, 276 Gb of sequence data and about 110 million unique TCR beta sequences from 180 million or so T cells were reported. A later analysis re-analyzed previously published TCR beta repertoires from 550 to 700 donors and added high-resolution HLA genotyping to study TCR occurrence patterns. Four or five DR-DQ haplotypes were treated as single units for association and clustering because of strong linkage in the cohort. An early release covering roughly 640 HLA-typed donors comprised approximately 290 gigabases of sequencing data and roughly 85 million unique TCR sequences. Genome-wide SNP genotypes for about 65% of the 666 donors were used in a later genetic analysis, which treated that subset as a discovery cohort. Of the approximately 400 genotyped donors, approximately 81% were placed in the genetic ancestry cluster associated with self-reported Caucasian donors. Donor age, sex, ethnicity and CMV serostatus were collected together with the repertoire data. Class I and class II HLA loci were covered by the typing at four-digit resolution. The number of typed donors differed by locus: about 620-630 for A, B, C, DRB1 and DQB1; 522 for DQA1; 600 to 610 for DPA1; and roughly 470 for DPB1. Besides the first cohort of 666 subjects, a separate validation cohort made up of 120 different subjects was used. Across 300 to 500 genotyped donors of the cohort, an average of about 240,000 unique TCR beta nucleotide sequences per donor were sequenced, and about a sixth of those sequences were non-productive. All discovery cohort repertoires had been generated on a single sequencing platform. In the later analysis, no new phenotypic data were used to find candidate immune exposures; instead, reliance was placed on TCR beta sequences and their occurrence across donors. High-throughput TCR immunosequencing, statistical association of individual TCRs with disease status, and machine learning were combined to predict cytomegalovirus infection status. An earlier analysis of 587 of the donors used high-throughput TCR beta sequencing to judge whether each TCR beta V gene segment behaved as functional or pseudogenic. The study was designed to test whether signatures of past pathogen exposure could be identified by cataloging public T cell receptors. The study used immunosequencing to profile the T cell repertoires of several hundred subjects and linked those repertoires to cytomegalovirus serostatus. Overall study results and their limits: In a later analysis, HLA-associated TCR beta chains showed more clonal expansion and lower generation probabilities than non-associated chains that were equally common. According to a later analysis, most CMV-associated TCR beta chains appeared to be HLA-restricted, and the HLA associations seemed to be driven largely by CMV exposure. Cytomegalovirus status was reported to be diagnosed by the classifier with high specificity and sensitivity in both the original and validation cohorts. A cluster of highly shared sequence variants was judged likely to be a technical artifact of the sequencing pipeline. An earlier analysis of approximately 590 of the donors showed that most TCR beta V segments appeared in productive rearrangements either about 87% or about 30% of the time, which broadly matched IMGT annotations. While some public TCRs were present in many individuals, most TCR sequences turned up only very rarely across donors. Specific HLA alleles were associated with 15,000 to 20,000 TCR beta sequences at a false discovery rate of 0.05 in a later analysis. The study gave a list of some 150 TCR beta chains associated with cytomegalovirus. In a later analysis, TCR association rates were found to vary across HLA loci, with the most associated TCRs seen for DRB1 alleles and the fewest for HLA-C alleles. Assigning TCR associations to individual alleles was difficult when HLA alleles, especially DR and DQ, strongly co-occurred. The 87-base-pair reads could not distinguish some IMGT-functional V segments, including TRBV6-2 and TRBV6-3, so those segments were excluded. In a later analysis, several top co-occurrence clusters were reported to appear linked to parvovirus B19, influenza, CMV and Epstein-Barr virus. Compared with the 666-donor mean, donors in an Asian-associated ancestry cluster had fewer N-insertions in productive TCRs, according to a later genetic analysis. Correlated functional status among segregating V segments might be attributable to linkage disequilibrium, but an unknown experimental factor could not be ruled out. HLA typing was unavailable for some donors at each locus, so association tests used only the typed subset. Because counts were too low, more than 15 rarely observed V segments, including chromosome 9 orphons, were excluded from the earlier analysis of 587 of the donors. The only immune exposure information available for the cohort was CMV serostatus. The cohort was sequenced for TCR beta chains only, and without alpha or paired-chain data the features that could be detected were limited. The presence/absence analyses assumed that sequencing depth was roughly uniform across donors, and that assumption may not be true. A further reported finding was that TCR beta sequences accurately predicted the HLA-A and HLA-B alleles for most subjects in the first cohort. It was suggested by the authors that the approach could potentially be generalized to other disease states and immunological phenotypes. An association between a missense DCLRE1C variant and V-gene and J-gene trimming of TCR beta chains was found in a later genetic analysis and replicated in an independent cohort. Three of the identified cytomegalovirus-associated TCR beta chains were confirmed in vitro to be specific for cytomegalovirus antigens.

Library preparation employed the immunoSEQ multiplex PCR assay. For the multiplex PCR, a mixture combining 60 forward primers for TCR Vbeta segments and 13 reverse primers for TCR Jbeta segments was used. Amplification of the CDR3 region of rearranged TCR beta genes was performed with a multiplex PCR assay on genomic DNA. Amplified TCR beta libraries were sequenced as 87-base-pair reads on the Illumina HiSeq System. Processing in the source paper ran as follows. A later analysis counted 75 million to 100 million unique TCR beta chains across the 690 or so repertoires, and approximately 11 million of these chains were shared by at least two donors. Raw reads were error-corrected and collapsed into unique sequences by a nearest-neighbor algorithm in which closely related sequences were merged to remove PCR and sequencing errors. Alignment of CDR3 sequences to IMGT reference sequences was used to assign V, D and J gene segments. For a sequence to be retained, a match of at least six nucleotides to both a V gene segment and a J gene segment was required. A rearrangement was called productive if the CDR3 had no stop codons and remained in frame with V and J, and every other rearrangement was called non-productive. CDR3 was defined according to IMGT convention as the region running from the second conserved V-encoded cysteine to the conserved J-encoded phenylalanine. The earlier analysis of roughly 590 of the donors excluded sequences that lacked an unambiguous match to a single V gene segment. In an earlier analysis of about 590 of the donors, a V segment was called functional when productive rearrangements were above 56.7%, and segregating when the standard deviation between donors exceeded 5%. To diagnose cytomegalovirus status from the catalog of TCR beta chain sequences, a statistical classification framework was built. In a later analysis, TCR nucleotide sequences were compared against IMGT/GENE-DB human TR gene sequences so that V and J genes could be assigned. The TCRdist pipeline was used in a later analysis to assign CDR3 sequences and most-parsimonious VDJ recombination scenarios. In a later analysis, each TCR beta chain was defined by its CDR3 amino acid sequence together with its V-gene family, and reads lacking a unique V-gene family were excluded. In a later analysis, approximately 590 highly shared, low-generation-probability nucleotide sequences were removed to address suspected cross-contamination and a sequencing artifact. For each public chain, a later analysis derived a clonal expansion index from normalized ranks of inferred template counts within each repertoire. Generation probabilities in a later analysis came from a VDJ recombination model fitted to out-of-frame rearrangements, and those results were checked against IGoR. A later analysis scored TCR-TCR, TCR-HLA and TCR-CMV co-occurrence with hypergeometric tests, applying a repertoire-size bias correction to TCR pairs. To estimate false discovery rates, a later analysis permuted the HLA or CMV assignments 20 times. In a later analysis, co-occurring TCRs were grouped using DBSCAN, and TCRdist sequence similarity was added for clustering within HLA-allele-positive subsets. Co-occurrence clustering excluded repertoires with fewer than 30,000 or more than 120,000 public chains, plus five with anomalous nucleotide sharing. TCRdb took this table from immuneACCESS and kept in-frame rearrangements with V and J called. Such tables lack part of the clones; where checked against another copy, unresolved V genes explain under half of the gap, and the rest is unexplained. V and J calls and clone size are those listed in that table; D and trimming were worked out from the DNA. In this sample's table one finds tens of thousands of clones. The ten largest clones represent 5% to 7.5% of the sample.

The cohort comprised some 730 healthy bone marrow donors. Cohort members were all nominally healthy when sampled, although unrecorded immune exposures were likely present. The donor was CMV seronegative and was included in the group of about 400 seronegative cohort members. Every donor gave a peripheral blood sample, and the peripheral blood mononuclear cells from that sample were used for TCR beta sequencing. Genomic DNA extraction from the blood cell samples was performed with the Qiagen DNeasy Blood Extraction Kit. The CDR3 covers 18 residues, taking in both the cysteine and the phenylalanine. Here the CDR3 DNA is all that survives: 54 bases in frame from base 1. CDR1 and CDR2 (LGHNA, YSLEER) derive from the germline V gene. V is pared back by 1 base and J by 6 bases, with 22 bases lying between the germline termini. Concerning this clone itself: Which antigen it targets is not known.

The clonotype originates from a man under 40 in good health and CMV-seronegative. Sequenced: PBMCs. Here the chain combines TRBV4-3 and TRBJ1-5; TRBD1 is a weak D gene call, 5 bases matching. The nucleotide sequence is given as TGCGCCAGCAGCCAAGTCTCCCCTCGGATGGGGCTGGGTCAGCCCCAGCATTTT. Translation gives CASSQVSPRMGLGQPQHF.